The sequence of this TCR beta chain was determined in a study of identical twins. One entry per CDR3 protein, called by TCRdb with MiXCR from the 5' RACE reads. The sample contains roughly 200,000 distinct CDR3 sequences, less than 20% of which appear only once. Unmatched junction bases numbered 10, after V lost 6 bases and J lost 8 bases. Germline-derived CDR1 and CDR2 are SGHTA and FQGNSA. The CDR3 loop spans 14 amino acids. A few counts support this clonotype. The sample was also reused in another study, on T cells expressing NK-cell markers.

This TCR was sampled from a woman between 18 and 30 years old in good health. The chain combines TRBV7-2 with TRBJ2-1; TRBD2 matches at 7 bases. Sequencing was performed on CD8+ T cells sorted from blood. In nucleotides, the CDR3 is TGTGCCAGCAGTTTGCGCGGGGGTCACGATGAGCAGTTCTTC. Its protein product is CASSLRGGHDEQFF.